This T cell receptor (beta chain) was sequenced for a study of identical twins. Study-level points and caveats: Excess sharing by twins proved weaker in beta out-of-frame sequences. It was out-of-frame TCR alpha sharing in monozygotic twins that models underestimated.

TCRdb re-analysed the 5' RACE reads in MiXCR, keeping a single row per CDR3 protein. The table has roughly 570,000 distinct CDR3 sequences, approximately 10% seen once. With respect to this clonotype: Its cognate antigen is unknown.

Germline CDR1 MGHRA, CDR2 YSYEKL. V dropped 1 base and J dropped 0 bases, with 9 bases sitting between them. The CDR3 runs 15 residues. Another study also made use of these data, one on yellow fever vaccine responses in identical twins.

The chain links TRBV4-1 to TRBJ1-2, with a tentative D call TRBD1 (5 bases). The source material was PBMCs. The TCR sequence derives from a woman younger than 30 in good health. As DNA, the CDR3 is TGCGCCAGCAGCCAAGGAAGCAGGGCTAACTATGGCTACACCTTC. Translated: CASSQGSRANYGYTF.